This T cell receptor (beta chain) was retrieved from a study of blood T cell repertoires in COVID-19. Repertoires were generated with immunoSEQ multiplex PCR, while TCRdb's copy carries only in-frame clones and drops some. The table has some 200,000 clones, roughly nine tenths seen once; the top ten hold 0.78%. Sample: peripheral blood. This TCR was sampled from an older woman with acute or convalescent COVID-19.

Written as DNA, the CDR3 is TGTGCCAGCAGCTTAGGACAGGGGGTAGAGACCCAGTACTTC. It is translated as CASSLGQGVETQYF. This chain links TRBV7-2 with TRBJ2-5; 9 bases are shared with TRBD1. CDR1 and CDR2 (germline): SGHTA, FQGNSA. J gave up 4 bases and V 1 base, and 1 base lay outside the gene matches. The CDR3 loop spans 14 amino acids.